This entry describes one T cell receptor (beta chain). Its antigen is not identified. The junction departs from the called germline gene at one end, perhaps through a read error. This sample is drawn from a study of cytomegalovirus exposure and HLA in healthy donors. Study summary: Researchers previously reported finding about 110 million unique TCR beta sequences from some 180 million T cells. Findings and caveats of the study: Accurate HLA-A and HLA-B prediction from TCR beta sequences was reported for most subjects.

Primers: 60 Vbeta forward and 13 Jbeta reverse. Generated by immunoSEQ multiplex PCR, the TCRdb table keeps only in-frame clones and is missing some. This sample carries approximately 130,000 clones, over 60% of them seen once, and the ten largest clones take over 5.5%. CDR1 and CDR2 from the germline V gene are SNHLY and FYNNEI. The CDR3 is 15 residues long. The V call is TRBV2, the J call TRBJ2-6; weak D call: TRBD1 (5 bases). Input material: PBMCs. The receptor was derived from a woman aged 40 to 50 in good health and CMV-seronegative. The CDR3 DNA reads TGTGCCAGCAGTCTACAGCTCTCTGGGGCCAACGGCCTGACTTTC. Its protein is CASSLQLSGANGLTF.